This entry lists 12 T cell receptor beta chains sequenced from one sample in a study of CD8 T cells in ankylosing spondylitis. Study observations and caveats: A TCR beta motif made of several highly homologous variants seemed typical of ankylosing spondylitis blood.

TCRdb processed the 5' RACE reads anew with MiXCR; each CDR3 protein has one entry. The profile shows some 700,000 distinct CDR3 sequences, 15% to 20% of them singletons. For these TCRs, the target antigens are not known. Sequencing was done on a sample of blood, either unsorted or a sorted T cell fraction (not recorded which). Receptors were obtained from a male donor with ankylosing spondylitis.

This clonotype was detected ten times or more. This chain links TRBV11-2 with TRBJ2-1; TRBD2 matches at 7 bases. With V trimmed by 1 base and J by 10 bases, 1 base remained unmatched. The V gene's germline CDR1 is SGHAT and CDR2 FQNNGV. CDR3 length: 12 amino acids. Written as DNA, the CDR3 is TGTGCCAGCAGCTTAGGGGGGGGAGAGCAGTTCTTC. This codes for CASSLGGGEQFF.

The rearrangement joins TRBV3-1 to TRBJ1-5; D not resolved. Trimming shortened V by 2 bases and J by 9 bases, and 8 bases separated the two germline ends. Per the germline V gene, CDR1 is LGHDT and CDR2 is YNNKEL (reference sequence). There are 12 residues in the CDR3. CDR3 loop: CASSQLAGPQHF. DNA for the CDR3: TGTGCCAGCAGCCAATTGGCGGGGCCCCAGCATTTT.

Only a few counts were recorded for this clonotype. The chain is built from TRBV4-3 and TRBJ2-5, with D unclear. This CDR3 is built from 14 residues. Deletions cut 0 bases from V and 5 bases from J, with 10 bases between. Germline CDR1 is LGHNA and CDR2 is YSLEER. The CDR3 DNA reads TGCGCCAGCAGCCAAGATCGAGTTTGGGAGACCCAGTACTTC. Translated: CASSQDRVWETQYF.

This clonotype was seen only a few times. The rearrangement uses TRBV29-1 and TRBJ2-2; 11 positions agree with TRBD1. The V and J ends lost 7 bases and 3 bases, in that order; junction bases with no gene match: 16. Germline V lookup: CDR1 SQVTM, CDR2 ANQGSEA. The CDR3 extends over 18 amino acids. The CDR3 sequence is CSGGTGGIYVQHTGELFF. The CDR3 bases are TGCAGCGGAGGGACAGGGGGAATTTACGTACAGCACACCGGGGAGCTGTTTTTT.

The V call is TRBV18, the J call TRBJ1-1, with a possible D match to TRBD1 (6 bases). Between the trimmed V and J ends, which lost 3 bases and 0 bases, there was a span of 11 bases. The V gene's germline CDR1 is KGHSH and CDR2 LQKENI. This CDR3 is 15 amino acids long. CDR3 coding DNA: TGTGCCAGCTCACCTTTTGGACAGTTGAACACTGAAGCTTTCTTT. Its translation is CASSPFGQLNTEAFF.

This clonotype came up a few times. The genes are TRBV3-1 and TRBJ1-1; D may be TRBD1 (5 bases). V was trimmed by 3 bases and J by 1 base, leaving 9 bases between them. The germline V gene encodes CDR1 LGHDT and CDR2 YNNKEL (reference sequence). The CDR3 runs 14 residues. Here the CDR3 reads CASSHLGANTEAFF. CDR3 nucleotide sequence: TGTGCCAGCAGCCATCTAGGGGCGAACACTGAAGCTTTCTTT.

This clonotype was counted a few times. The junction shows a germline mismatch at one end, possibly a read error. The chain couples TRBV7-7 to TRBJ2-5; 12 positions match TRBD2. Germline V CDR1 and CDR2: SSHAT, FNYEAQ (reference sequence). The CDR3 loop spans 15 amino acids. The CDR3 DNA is TGTGCTAGCAGCTCCAGACTAGCGGGGGAAGAGACCCAGTACTTC. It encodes CASSSRLAGEETQYF.

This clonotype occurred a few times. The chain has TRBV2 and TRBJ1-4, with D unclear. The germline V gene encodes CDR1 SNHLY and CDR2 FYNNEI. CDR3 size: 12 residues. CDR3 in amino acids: CASGRTNEKLFF. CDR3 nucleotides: TGTGCTAGCGGCAGAACTAATGAAAAACTGTTTTTT. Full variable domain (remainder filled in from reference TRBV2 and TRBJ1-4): EPEVTQTPSHQVTQMGQEVILRCVPISNHLYFYWYRQILGQKVEFLVSFYNNEISEKSEIFDDQFSVERPDGSNFTLKIRSTKLEDSAMYFCASGRTNEKLFFGSGTQLSVL.

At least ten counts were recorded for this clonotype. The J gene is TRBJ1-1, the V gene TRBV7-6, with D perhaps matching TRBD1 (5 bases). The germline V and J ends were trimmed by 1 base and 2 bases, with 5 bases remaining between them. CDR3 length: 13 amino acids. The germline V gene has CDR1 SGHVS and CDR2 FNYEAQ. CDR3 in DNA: TGTGCCAGCAGCTTAGGGGACAACACTGAAGCTTTCTTT. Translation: CASSLGDNTEAFF. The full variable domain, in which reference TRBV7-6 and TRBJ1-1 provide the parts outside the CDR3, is GAGVSQSPRYKVTKRGQDVALRCDPISGHVSLYWYRQALGQGPEFLTYFNYEAQQDKSGLPNDRFSAERPEGSISTLTIQRTEQRDSAMYRCASSLGDNTEAFFGQGTRLTVV.

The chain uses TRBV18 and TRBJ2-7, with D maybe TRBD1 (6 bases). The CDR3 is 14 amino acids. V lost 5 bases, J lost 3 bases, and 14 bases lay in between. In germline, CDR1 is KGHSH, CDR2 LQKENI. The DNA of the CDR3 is TGTGCCAGCTCAACCGGGGACAAGAACTACGAGCAGTACTTC. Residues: CASSTGDKNYEQYF.

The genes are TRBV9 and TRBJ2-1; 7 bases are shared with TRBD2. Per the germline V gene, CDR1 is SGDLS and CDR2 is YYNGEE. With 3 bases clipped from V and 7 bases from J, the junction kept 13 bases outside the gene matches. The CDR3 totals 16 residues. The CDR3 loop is CASSARASGGKNEQFF. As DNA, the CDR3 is TGTGCCAGCAGCGCGAGAGCCTCGGGGGGAAAGAATGAGCAGTTCTTC.

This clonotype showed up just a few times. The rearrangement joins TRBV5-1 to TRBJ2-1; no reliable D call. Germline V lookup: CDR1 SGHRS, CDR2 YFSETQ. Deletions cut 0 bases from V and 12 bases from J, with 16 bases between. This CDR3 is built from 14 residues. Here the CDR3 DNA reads TGCGCCAGCAGCTTGGTTTCAGGACCAACGGGGCAGTTCTTC. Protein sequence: CASSLVSGPTGQFF.